This TCR beta chain appears in the sequencing data of a study of OX40 agonist ivuxolimab in advanced cancers. With respect to the entire study: The costimulatory receptor OX40 (CD134) was targeted by ivuxolimab, a fully human IgG2 agonistic monoclonal antibody. Intravenous ivuxolimab was administered to patients every 2 weeks at six dose levels: 0.01, 0.1, 0.3, 1.5, 3 and 10 mg/kg. Among the roughly 52 dose-escalation patients, some 20 had hepatocellular carcinoma, roughly 15 melanoma, 9 renal cell carcinoma and 9 head and neck cancer. In the dose-escalation cohort, 82.7% of patients were male, and the mean age was around 60 years, with a range of about 23 to 85. Patients were allowed to have had prior anti-PD-1, anti-PD-L1 or anti-CTLA-4 therapy, and more than 30% of the dose-escalation patients had previously received checkpoint inhibitors. Partial responses were achieved by three dose-escalation patients, of whom one had hepatocellular carcinoma and two had cutaneous melanoma. The point of sequencing TCRbeta in the periphery was to test whether ivuxolimab changed TCR sequence diversity and drove clonal T-cell expansion. The paper describes the monotherapy dose-escalation part (N of about 55 patients) of the phase I trial of ivuxolimab.

The trial excluded patients who had a history of autoimmune disease or were on systemic immunosuppression. Peripheral blood for TCR sequencing was collected from all dose cohorts at baseline, on cycle 4 day 1, and on cycle 7 day 1. The samples were taken from a phase I, first-in-human, multicenter, open-label dose-escalation trial of ivuxolimab. Adults with locally advanced or metastatic melanoma, renal cell carcinoma, hepatocellular carcinoma or head and neck squamous cell carcinoma were enrolled in the trial. CD4+ and CD8+ T cells were sorted separately from peripheral blood before TCR sequencing. A word on this clone: Which antigen it targets is not known. No base quality values were provided; no much bigger clone lies one nucleotide off.

To sequence the TCRbeta CDR3 region, genomic DNA was isolated from the sorted cells. The immunoSEQ Assay was used for sequencing of TCRbeta CDR3 regions. TCRdb obtained this table from immuneACCESS and retained in-frame rearrangements with V and J assigned. These tables miss some clones; where compared with another copy, unresolved V genes account for less than half of the shortfall, and the remainder is unexplained. This sample has about 58,000 clones in its table, and 79% of those were observed once. 0.95% to 1.5% of the sample is in the top ten clones. Results the study describes overall, beyond this receptor: In the 0.1-3.0 mg/kg groups, partial responders were among the patients with the lowest normalized peripheral clonal expansion, particularly in CD8+ T cells. Low levels of normalized T-cell clonal expansion were also seen in some patients who did not respond. On average, CD8+ T cells showed more expanded clones than CD4+ T cells after ivuxolimab. At doses of 0.1 to 3.0 mg/kg, clonal expansion of both CD4+ and CD8+ blood T cells was observed from baseline to week 6. The antigen specificity of the peripheral T cells that underwent clonal expansion was not determined.

CDR1 SGHVS and CDR2 FQNEAQ are derived from the germline V gene. The CDR3 measures 18 amino acids from cysteine to phenylalanine. Only CDR3 DNA is held: 54 bases, read in frame from base 1. For this chain, trimming is 5 bases at the V end and 11 bases at the J end, and the number of junction bases without a gene match is 26. This chain is built from TRBV7-8 and TRBJ1-1, with TRBD1 identical over 7 junction bases. Sequencing was performed on CD4+ or CD8+ T cells sorted from blood, taken in a trial of the OX40 agonist ivuxolimab. The clonotype comes from an adult with an advanced solid tumor such as melanoma, head and neck, liver or kidney cancer. Here is the DNA: TGTGCCAGCAGCAATCCCAGTCAGGGCAGGGGGAGTTTAGGCTTGGCTTTCTTT. Translated, this is CASSNPSQGRGSLGLAFF.